The clone carrying this T cell receptor (beta chain) was counted a few times. Its target is not known. The entry originates in a study of early T cells in non-severe SARS-CoV-2 infection. About the research overall: Chains were unpaired, as sequencing was done on bulk RNA from unsorted whole blood.

Notes on the study in general: Matches to VDJdb favored anti-spike CD8 responses and missed private and CD4 specificities.

Individually, cDNA molecules had unique molecular identifiers attached to them. TCRdb reprocessed the 5' RACE reads with MiXCR, giving one entry per CDR3 protein. The data contain 25,000 to 35,000 distinct CDR3 sequences, under 7.5% of them singletons. The clonotype comes from an adult who was a healthcare worker with PCR-confirmed SARS-CoV-2 infection or an uninfected control (not recorded which). The specimen sequenced was whole blood.

The CDR3 loop reads CASRRGTEAFF. In DNA, the CDR3 is TGTGCCAGCAGGAGGGGCACTGAAGCTTTCTTT. The chain joins TRBV6-1 to TRBJ1-1, with TRBD1 as a possible D gene (5 bases). Looked up from germline, CDR1 is MNHNS and CDR2 is SASEGT. The V gene lost 6 bases and the J gene lost 4 bases, with 6 bases spanning the gap. The CDR3 has 11 residues.